The sequence of this T cell receptor (beta chain) was determined in a study of shared clonotypes between healthy human individuals. Some clones are missing from TCRdb's copy, which holds only in-frame ones; the method was immunoSEQ multiplex PCR. The data contain roughly 2,300,000 clones, approximately 90% of them singletons. The CDR3 runs 13 residues. The V gene's germline CDR1 is SGHRS and CDR2 YFSETQ. The germline V and J ends were trimmed by 0 bases and 6 bases, with 10 bases remaining between them. The genes are TRBV5-1 and TRBJ2-7, with a weak D call TRBD2 (5 bases). Sequenced material: naive CD4+ T cells from PBMCs. Stated subset: CD45RA+ positively selected. This TCR came from a man between 18 and 35 years old in good health. Some clones in this sample may be carry-over from other donors' samples. This chain's CDR3 is CASSLAGFSEQYF. The CDR3, as DNA: TGCGCCAGCAGCTTGGCGGGATTCAGCGAGCAGTACTTC.